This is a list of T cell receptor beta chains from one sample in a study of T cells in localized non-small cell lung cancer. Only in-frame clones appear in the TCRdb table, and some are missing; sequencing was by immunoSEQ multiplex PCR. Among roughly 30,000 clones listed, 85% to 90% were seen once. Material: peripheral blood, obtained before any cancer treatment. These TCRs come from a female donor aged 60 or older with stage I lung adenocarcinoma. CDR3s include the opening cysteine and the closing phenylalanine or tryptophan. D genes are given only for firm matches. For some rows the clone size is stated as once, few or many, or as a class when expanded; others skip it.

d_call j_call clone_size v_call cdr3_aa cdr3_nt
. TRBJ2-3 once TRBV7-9 CASSSSTEYTDTQYF TGTGCCAGCAGCTCTTCGACAGAGTACACAGATACGCAGTATTTT
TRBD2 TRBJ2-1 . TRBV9 CASSLAGVRINEQFF TGTGCCAGCAGCTTAGCGGGAGTTAGGATCAATGAGCAGTTCTTC
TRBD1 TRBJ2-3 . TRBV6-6 CASTSQGVYDTQYF TGTGCCAGCACCTCTCAGGGGGTCTACGATACGCAGTATTTT
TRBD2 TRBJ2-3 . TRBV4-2 CASSTREGPSDTQYF TGTGCCAGCAGCACGCGGGAGGGCCCATCAGATACGCAGTATTTT
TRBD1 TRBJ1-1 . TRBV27 CASSRLPPGQGTEAFF TGTGCCAGCAGTCGCTTACCTCCGGGACAGGGAACTGAAGCTTTCTTT
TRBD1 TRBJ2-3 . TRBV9 CASGPGTGFTDTQYF TGTGCCAGCGGCCCCGGGACAGGGTTCACAGATACGCAGTATTTT
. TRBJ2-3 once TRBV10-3 CAISESGSTDTQYF TGTGCCATCAGTGAGTCGGGAAGCACAGATACGCAGTATTTT
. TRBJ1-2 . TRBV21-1 CASSKGRAGRSGYTF TGTGCCAGCAGCAAAGGGCGGGCAGGGCGCAGCGGCTACACCTTC
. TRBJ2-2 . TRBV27 CASSFSVGVNTGELFF TGTGCCAGCAGTTTTTCGGTGGGAGTGAACACCGGGGAGCTGTTTTTT
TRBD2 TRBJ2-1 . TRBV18 CASSPISSGSDEQFF TGTGCCAGCTCACCAATTTCTAGCGGGAGTGATGAGCAGTTCTTC
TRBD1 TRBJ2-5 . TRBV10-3 CAISWDRVETQYF TGTGCCATCAGTTGGGACAGGGTTGAGACCCAGTACTTC
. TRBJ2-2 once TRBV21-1 CASSKSSGRAVSTGELFF TGTGCCAGCAGCAAAAGTAGCGGGAGGGCCGTTTCTACCGGGGAGCTGTTTTTT
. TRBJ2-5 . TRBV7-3 CASSRGGQETQYF TGTGCCAGCAGCCGCGGCGGACAAGAGACCCAGTACTTC
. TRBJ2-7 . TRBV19 CASSISGAGLGEQYF TGTGCCAGTAGTATATCGGGAGCAGGGTTGGGCGAGCAGTACTTC
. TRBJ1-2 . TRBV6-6 CASSYERGGNGYTF TGTGCCAGCAGTTACGAGCGGGGGGGGAATGGCTACACCTTC